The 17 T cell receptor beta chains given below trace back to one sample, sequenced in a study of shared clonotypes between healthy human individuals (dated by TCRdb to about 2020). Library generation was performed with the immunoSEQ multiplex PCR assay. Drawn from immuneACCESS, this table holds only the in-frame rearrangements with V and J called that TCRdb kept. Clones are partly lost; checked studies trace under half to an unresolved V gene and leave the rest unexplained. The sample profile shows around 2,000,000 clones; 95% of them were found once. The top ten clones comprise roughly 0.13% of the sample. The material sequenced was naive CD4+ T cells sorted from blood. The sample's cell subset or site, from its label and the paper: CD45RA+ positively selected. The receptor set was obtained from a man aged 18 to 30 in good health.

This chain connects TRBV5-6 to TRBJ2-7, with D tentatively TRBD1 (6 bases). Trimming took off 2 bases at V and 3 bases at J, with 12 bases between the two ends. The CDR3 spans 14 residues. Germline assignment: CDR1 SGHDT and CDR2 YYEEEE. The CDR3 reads CASSFRDNVYEQYF. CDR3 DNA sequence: TGTGCCAGCAGCTTCCGGGACAACGTCTACGAGCAGTACTTC.

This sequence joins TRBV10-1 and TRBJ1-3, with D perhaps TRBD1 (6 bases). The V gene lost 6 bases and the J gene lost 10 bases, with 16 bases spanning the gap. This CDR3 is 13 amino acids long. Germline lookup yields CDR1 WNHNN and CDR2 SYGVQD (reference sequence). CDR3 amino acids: CASSLRTEGTIYF. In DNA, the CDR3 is TGCGCCAGCAGCCTTAGGACAGAAGGGACCATATATTTT.

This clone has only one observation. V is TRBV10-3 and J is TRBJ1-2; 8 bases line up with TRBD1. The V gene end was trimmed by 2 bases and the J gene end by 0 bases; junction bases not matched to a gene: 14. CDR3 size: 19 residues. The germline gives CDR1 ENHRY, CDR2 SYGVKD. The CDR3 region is CAISETPGGIGGANYGYTF. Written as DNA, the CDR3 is TGTGCCATCAGTGAGACTCCAGGGGGCATAGGAGGAGCTAACTATGGCTACACCTTC.

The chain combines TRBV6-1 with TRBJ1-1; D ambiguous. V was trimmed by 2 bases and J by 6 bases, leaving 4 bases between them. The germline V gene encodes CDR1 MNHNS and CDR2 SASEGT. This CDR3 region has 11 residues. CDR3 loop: CASSELSEAFF. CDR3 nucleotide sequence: TGTGCCAGCAGTGAACTATCTGAAGCTTTCTTT.

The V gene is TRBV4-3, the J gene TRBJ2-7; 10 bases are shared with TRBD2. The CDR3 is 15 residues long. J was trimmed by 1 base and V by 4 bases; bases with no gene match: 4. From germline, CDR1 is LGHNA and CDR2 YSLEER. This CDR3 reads CASSPELAGSYEQYF. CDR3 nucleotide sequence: TGCGCCAGCAGCCCCGAACTAGCGGGGTCCTACGAGCAGTACTTC.

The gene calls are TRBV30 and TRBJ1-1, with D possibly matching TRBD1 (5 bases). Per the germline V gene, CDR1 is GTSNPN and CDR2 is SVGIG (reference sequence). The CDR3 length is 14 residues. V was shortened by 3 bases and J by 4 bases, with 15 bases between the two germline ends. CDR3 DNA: TGTGCCTGGAGACGAGGGGCGAGAGGCACTGAAGCTTTCTTT. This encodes CAWRRGARGTEAFF. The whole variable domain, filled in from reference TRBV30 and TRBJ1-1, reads SQTIHQWPATLVQPVGSPLSLECTVEGTSNPNLYWYRQAAGRGLQLLFYSVGIGQISSEVPQNLSASRPQDRQFILSSKKLLLSDSGFYLCAWRRGARGTEAFFGQGTRLTVV.

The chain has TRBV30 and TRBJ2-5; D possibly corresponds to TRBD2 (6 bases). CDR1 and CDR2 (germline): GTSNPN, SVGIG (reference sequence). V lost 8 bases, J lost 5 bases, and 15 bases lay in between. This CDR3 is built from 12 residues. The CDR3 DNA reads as TGTGCCCTGAACGGCGGGATGGAGACCCAGTACTTC. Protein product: CALNGGMETQYF.

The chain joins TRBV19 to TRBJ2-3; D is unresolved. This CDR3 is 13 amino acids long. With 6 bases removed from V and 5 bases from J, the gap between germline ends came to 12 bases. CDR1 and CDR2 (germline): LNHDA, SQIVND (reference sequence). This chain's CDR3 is CASSYKFVDTQYF. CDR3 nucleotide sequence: TGTGCCAGTAGCTATAAATTCGTAGATACGCAGTATTTT.

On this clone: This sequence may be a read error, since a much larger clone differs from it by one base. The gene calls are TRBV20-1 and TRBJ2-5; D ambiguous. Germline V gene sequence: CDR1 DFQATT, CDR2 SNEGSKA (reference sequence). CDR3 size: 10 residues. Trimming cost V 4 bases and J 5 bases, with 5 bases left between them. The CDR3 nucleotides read TGCAGTGCTATGGGGGAGACCCAGTACTTC. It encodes CSAMGETQYF.

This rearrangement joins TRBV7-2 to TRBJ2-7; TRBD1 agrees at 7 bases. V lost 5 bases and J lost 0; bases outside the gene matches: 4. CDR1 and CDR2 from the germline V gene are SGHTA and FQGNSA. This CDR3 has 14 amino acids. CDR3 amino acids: CASSPQGNSYEQYF. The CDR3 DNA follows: TGTGCCAGCAGCCCACAGGGGAACTCCTACGAGCAGTACTTC.

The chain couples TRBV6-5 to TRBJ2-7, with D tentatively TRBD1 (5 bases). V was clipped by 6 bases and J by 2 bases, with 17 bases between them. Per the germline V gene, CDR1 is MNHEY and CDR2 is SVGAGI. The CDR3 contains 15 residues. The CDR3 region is CASRVTIAGTYEQYF. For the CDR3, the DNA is TGTGCCAGCAGAGTTACCATCGCAGGGACCTACGAGCAGTACTTC.

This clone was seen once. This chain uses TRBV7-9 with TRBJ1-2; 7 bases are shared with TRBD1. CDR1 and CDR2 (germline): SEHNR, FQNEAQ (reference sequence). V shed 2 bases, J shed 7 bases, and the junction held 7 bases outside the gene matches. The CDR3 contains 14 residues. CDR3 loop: CASSLPTGFVGYTF. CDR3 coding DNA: TGTGCCAGCAGCTTACCGACAGGGTTCGTTGGCTACACCTTC.

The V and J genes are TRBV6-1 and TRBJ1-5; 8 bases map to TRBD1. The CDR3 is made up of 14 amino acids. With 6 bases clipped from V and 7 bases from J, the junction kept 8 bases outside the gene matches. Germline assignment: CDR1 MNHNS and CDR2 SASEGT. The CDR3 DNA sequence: TGTGCCAGCAGGAGGACAGGGAGGGAACAGCCCCAGCATTTT. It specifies CASRRTGREQPQHF.

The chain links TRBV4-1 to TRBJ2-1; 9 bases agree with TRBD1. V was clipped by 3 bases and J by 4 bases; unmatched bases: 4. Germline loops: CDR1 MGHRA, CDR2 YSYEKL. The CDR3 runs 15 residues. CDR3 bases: TGCGCCAGCAGCCACCCGGGACAGGGATACAATGAGCAGTTCTTC. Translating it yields CASSHPGQGYNEQFF.

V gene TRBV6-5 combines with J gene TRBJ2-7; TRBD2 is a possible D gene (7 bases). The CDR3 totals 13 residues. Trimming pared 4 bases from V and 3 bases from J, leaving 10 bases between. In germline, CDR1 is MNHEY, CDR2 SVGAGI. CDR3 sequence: CASSLGGLYEQYF. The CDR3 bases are TGTGCCAGCAGTTTGGGGGGGCTCTACGAGCAGTACTTC.

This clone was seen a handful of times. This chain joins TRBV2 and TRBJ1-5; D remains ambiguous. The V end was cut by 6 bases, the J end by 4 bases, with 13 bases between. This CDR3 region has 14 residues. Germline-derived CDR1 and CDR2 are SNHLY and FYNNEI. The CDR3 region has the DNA TGTGCCAGCAGCGCTAGCGATCGTAATCAGCCCCAGCATTTT. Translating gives CASSASDRNQPQHF.

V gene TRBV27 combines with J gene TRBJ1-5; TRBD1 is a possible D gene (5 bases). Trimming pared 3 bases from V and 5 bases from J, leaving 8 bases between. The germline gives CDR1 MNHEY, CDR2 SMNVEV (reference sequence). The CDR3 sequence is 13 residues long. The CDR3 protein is CASSLGGDQPQHF. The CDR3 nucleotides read TGTGCCAGCAGTTTGGGAGGGGATCAGCCCCAGCATTTT.